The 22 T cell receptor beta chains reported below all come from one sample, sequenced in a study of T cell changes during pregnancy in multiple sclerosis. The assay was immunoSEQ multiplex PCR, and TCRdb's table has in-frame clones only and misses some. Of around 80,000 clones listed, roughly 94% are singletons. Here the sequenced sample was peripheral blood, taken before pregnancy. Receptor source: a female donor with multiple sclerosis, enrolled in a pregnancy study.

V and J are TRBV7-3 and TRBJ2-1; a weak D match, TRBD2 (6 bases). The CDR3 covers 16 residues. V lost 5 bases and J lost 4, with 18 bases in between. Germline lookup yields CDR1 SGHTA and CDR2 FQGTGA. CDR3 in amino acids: CASSPLGSGYYNEQFF. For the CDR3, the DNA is TGTGCCAGCAGCCCTTTAGGTAGCGGATATTACAATGAGCAGTTCTTC. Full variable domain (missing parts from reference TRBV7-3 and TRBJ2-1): GAGVSQTPSNKVTEKGKYVELRCDPISGHTALYWYRQSLGQGPEFLIYFQGTGAADDSGLPNDRFFAVRPEGSVSTLKIQRTERGDSAVYLCASSPLGSGYYNEQFFGPGTRLTVL.

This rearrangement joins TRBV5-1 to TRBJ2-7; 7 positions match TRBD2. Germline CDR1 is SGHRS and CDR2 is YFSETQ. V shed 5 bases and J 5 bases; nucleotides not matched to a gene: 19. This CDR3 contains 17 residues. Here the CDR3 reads CASSAGGSGVGSDEQYF. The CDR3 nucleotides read TGCGCCAGCAGTGCCGGGGGGAGCGGGGTCGGATCCGACGAGCAGTACTTC.

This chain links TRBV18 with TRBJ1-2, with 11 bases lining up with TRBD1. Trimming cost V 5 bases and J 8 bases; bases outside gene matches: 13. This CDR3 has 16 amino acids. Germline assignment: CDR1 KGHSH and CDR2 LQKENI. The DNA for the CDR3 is TGTGCCAGCTCATCCCAGCCCGGGACAGGGGGAGGAGGCTACACCTTC. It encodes CASSSQPGTGGGGYTF.

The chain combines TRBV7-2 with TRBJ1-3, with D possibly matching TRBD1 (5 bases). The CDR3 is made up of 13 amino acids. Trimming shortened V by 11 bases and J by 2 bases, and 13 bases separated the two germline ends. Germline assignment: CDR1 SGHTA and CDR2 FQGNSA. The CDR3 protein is CASKGAPGNTIYF. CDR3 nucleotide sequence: TGTGCCTCTAAAGGGGCGCCTGGAAACACCATATATTTT.

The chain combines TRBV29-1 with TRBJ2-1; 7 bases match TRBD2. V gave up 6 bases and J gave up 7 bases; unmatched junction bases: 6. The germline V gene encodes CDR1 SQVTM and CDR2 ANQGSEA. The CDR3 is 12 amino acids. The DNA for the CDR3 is TGCAGCGTCTGGGGGGGTAGGAATGAGCAGTTCTTC. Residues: CSVWGGRNEQFF.

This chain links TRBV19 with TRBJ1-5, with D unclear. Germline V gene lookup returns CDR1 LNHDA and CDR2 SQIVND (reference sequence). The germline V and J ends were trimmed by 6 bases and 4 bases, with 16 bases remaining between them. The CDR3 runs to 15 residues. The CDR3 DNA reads TGTGCCAGTAGCACCCCCGAGGGAAGGAATCAGCCCCAGCATTTT. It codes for CASSTPEGRNQPQHF.

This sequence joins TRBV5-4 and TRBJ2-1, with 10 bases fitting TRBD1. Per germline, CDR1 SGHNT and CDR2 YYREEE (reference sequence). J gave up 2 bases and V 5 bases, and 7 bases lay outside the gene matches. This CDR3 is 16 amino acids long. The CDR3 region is CASRPRDRGTYNEQFF. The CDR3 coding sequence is TGTGCCAGCAGGCCCCGGGACAGGGGAACCTACAATGAGCAGTTCTTC. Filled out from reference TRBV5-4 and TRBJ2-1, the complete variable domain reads ETGVTQSPTHLIKTRGQQVTLRCSSQSGHNTVSWYQQALGQGPQFIFQYYREEENGRGNFPPRFSGLQFPNYSSELNVNALELDDSALYLCASRPRDRGTYNEQFFGPGTRLTVL.

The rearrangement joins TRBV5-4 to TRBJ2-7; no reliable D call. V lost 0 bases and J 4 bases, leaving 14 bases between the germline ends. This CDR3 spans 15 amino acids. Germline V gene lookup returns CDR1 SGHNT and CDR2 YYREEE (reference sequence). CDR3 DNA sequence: TGTGCCAGCAGCTTGGGGTCAGGATACCTTTACGAGCAGTACTTC. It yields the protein CASSLGSGYLYEQYF.

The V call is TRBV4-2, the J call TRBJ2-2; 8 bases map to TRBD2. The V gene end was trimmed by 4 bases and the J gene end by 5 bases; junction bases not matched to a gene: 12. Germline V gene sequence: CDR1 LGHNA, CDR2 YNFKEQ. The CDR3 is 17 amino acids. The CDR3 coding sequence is TGTGCCAGCAGCCGAAGAGGTAGCGGGATTCAGACCGGGGAGCTGTTTTTT. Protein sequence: CASSRRGSGIQTGELFF.

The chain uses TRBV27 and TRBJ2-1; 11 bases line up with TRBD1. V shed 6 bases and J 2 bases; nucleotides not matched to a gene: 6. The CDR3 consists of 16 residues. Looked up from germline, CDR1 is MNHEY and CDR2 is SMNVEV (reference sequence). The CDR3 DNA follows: TGTGCCAGCAGACCCCGGGACAGGGGGGCCTACAATGAGCAGTTCTTC. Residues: CASRPRDRGAYNEQFF.

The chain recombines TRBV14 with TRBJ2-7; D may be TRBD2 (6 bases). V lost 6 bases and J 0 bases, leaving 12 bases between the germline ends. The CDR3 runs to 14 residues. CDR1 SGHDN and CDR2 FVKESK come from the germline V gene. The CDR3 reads CASSFGGSSYEQYF. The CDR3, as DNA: TGTGCCAGCAGTTTTGGAGGGAGCTCCTACGAGCAGTACTTC.

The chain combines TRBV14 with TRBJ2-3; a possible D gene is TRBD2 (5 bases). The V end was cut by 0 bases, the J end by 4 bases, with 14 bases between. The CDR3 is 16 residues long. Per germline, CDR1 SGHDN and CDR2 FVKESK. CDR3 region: CASSQEAFWEPDTQYF. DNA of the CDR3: TGTGCCAGCAGCCAAGAAGCTTTCTGGGAGCCAGATACGCAGTATTTT.

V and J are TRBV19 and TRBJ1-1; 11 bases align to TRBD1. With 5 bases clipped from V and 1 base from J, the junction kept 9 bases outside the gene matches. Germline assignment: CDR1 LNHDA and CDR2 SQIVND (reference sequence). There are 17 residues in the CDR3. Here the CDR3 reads CASSSRTGGFSNTEAFF. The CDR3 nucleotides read TGTGCCAGTAGTTCTCGGACAGGGGGCTTTTCGAACACTGAAGCTTTCTTT.

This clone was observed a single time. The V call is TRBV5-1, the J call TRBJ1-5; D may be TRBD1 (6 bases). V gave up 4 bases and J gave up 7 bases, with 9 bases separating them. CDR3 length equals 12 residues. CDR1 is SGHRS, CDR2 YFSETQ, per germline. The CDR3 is CASSAQGQPQHF. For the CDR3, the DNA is TGCGCCAGCAGCGCACAGGGACAGCCCCAGCATTTT.

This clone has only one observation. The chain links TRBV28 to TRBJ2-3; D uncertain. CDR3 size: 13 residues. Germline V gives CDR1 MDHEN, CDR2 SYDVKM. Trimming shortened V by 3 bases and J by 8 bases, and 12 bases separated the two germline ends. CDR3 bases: TGTGCCAGCAGTTTCACGGGTACTGGTACGCAGTATTTT. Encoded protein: CASSFTGTGTQYF. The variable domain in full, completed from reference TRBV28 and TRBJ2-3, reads DVKVTQSSRYLVKRTGEKVFLECVQDMDHENMFWYRQDPGLGLRLIYFSYDVKMKEKGDIPEGYSVSREKKERFSLILESASTNQTSMYLCASSFTGTGTQYFGPGTRLTVL.

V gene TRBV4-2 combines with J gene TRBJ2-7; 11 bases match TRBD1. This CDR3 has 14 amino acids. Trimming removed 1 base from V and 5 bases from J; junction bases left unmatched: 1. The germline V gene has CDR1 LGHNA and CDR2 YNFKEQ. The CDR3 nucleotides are TGTGCCAGCAGCCAAGTGGGACAGGGGGACGAGCAGTACTTC. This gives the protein CASSQVGQGDEQYF.

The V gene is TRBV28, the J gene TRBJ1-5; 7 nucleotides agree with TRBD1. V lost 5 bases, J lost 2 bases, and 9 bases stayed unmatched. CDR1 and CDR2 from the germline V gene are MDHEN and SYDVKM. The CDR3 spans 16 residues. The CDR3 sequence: CASSPETGPGNQPQHF. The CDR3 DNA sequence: TGTGCCAGCAGTCCCGAGACAGGGCCGGGCAATCAGCCCCAGCATTTT. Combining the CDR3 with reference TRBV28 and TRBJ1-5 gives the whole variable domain DVKVTQSSRYLVKRTGEKVFLECVQDMDHENMFWYRQDPGLGLRLIYFSYDVKMKEKGDIPEGYSVSREKKERFSLILESASTNQTSMYLCASSPETGPGNQPQHFGDGTRLSIL.

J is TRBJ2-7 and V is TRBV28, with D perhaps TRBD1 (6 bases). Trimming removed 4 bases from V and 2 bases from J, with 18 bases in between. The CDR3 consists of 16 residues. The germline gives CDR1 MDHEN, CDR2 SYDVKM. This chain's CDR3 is CASSWGHSSPTYEQYF. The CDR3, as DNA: TGTGCCAGCAGTTGGGGACATTCCTCTCCTACCTACGAGCAGTACTTC. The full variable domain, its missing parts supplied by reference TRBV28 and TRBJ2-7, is DVKVTQSSRYLVKRTGEKVFLECVQDMDHENMFWYRQDPGLGLRLIYFSYDVKMKEKGDIPEGYSVSREKKERFSLILESASTNQTSMYLCASSWGHSSPTYEQYFGPGTRLTVT.

The CDR3 is CASSETLAGVKNEQFF. The CDR3 coding sequence is TGTGCCAGCAGTGAAACACTAGCGGGAGTTAAGAATGAGCAGTTCTTC. This chain joins TRBV2 and TRBJ2-1, with 11 bases matching TRBD2. The trim removed 2 bases at V and 7 bases at J, leaving 7 bases unmatched. CDR3 length: 16 amino acids. From germline, CDR1 is SNHLY and CDR2 FYNNEI.

In DNA form, the CDR3 reads TGTGCCAGCAGCGTAGGGGTGTCGCAGGGGCTCGGTAGCTCCTACGAGCAGTACTTC. This translates into CASSVGVSQGLGSSYEQYF. V gene TRBV9 combines with J gene TRBJ2-7; possible D gene TRBD1, 6 bases. This CDR3 has 19 amino acids. Germline V gene lookup returns CDR1 SGDLS and CDR2 YYNGEE. The ends were cut back, 0 bases at V and 0 bases at J, with 22 bases in the middle.

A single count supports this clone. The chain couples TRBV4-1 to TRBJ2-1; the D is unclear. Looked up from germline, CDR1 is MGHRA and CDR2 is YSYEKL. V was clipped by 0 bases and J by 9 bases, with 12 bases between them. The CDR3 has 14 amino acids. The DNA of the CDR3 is TGCGCCAGCAGCCAAGACGATCTAGAAGGTGAGCAGTTCTTC. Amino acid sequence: CASSQDDLEGEQFF.

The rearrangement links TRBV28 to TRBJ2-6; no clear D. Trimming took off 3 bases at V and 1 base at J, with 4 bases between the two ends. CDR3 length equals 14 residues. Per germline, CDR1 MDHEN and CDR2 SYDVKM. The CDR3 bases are TGTGCCAGCAGTTTCATGTCTGGGGCCAACGTCCTGACTTTC. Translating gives CASSFMSGANVLTF.